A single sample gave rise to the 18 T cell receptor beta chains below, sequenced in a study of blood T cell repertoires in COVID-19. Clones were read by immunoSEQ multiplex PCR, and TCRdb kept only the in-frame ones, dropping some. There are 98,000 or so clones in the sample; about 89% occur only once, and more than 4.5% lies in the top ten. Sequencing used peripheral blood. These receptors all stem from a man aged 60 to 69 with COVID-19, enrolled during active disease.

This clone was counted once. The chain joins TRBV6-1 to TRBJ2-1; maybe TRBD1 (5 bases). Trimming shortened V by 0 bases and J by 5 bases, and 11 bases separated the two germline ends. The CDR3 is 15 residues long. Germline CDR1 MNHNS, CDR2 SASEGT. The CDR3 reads CASSEALQENNEQFF. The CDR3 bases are TGTGCCAGCAGTGAAGCGTTACAGGAAAACAATGAGCAGTTCTTC.

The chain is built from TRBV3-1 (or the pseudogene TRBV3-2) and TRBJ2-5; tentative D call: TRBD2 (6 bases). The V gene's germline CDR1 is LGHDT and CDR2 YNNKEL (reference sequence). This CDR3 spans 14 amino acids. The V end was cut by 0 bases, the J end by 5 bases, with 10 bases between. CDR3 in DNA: TGTGCCAGCAGCCAAGACGATGGGGGGGAGACCCAGTACTTC. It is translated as CASSQDDGGETQYF.

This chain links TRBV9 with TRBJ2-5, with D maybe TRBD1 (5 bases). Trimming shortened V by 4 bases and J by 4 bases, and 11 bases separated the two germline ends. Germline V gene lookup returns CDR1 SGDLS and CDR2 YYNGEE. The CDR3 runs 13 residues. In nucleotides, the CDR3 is TGTGCCAGCAGCTCGCAGGGTACAGAGACCCAGTACTTC. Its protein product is CASSSQGTETQYF.

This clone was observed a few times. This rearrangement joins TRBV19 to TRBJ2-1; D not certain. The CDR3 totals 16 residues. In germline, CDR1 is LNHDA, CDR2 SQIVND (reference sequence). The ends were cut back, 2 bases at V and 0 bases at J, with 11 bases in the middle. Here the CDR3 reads CASSITRLSSYNEQFF. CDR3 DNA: TGTGCCAGTAGTATAACGCGGCTGAGCTCCTACAATGAGCAGTTCTTC.

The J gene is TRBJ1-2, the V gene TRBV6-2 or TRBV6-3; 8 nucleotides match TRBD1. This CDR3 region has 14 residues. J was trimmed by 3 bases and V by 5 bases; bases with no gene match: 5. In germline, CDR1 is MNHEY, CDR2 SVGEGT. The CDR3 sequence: CASSRPTGDYGYTF. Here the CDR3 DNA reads TGTGCCAGCAGTCGCCCGACAGGGGACTATGGCTACACCTTC.

DNA of the CDR3: TGTGCCAGTAGTACCCAGGCCGGAGGTGAGCAGTTCTTC. It encodes CASSTQAGGEQFF. This chain uses TRBV19 with TRBJ2-1; D might be TRBD2 (5 bases). Trimming took off 4 bases at V and 9 bases at J, with 13 bases between the two ends. The CDR3 spans 13 residues. The germline V gene encodes CDR1 LNHDA and CDR2 SQIVND (reference sequence).

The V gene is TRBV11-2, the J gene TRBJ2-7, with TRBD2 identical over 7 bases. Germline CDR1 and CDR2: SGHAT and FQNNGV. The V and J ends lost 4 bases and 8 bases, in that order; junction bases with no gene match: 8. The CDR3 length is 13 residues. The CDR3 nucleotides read TGTGCCAGCAGCTCCGGGACGCGGGAGAAGCAGTACTTC. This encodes CASSSGTREKQYF.

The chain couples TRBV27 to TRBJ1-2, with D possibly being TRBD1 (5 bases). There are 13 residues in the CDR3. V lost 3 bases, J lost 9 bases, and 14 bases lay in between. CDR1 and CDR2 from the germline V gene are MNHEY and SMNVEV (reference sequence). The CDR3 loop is CASSLGQAGSYTF. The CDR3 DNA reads TGTGCCAGCAGTTTGGGGCAGGCGGGGAGCTACACCTTC.

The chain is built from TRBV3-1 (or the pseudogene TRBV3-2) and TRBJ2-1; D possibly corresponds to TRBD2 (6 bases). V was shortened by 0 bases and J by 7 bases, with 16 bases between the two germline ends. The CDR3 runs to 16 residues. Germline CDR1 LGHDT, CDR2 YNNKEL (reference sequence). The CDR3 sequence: CASSQDKREAGNEQFF. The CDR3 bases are TGTGCCAGCAGCCAAGATAAGAGGGAGGCAGGGAATGAGCAGTTCTTC.

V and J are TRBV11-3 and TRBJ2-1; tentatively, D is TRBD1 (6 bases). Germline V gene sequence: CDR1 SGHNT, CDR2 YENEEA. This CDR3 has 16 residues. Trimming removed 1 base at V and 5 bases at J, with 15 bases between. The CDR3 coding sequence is TGTGCCAGCAGCTTAGGTGGGACATTAATCGACAATGAGCAGTTCTTC. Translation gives CASSLGGTLIDNEQFF.

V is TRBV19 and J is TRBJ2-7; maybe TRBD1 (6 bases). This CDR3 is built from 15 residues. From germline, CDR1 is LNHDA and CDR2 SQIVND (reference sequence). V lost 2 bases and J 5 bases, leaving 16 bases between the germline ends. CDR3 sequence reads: CASSIQYRVGDEQYF. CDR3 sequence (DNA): TGTGCCAGTAGTATACAGTACAGGGTAGGCGACGAGCAGTACTTC.

CDR3 bases: TGTGCCACTTCAGGGGGCCCAGATACGCAGTATTTT. It specifies CATSGGPDTQYF. The rearrangement joins TRBV5-4 to TRBJ2-3; the match to TRBD1 covers 8 bases. The germline V gene has CDR1 SGHNT and CDR2 YYREEE (reference sequence). The CDR3 sequence is 12 residues long. J gave up 4 bases and V 9 bases, and 4 bases lay outside the gene matches.

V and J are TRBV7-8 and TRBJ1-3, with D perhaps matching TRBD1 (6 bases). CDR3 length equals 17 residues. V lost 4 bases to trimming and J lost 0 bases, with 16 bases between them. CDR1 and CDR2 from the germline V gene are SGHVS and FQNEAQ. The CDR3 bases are TGTGCCAGCAGCTCGGACAGATTCTCCTTCTCTGGAAACACCATATATTTT. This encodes CASSSDRFSFSGNTIYF. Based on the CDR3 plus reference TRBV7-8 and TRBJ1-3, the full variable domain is GAGVSQSPRYKVAKRGQDVALRCDPISGHVSLFWYQQALGQGPEFLTYFQNEAQLDKSGLPSDRFFAERPEGSVSTLKIQRTQQEDSAVYLCASSSDRFSFSGNTIYFGEGSWLTVV.

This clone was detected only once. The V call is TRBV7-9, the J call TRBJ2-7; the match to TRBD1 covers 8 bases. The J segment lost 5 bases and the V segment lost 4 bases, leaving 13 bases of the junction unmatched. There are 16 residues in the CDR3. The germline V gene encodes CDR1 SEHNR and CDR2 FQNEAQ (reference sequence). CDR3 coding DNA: TGTGCCAGCAGCTCCCGGACAGGGCCAGGTGGACACGAGCAGTACTTC. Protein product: CASSSRTGPGGHEQYF.

The chain's CDR3 is CASRDRGGNEKLFF. The CDR3 DNA follows: TGCGCCAGCAGGGACAGGGGGGGTAATGAAAAACTGTTTTTT. This chain links TRBV10-2 with TRBJ1-4, with TRBD1 identical over 10 bases. V trimming: 6 bases; J trimming: 4 bases; junction bases outside the gene matches: 2. Germline CDR1 and CDR2: WSHSY and SAAADI. There are 14 residues in the CDR3.

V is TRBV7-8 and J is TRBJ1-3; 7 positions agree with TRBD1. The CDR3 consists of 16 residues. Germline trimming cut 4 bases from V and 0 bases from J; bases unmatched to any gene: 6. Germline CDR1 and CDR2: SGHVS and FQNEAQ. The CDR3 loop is CASSYEDRRSGNTIYF. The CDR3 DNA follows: TGTGCCAGCAGCTACGAGGACAGGCGCTCTGGAAACACCATATATTTT.

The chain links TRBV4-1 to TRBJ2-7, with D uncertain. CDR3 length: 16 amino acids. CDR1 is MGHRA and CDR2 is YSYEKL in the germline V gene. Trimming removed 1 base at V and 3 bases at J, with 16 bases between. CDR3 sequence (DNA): TGCGCCAGCAGCCAAGGGTCCGACATAATCCTCTACGAGCAGTACTTC. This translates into CASSQGSDIILYEQYF.

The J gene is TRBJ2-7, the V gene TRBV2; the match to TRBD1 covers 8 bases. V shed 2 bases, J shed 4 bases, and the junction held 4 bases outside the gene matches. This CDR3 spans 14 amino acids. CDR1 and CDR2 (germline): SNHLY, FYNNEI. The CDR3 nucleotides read TGTGCCAGCAGTGAATGGCAGGGGGCATACGAGCAGTACTTC. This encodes CASSEWQGAYEQYF.